Listed here are 26 T cell receptor beta chains from one sample, sequenced in a study of cytomegalovirus exposure and HLA in healthy donors. The PCR contained 60 Vbeta and 13 Jbeta primers. Profiled with immunoSEQ multiplex PCR; TCRdb holds only in-frame clones, not every one. The sample has approximately 170,000 clones, roughly 80% seen once. Sequenced material: PBMCs. The receptors come from a man between 50 and 59 years old in good health and CMV-seropositive.

The V call is TRBV5-1, the J call TRBJ2-3; 9 bases fit TRBD2. CDR1 SGHRS and CDR2 YFSETQ come from the germline V gene. Trimming took 5 bases from V and 4 from J; bases not matched to a gene: 8. The CDR3 is made up of 15 amino acids. CDR3 protein: CASRVSGGRSDTQYF. The CDR3 region has the DNA TGCGCCAGCAGGGTTAGCGGGGGCAGGTCAGATACGCAGTATTTT. Using reference TRBV5-1 and TRBJ2-3 for the parts outside the CDR3, the full variable domain is KAGVTQTPRYLIKTRGQQVTLSCSPISGHRSVSWYQQTPGQGLQFLFEYFSETQRNKGNFPGRFSGRQFSNSRSEMNVSTLELGDSALYLCASRVSGGRSDTQYFGPGTRLTVL.

The chain carries TRBV9 and TRBJ2-3; perhaps TRBD2 as D (5 bases). The ends were cut back, 4 bases at V and 0 bases at J, with 9 bases in the middle. The CDR3 is made up of 14 amino acids. The germline V gene encodes CDR1 SGDLS and CDR2 YYNGEE. CDR3 amino acids: CASSRTPSTDTQYF. Written as DNA, the CDR3 is TGTGCCAGCAGCCGGACTCCTAGCACAGATACGCAGTATTTT.

With regard to this clone: At the DNA level, this CDR3 is encoded by other sequences in the same sample as well. This chain connects TRBV5-1 to TRBJ2-1, with unresolved D. Trimming left V 0 bases short and J 4 bases short, with 5 bases between. The CDR3 length is 13 residues. Germline lookup yields CDR1 SGHRS and CDR2 YFSETQ. The CDR3 nucleotides read TGCGCCAGCAGCTTGGGCGCTTACAATGAGCAGTTCTTC. Translation gives CASSLGAYNEQFF.

V is TRBV11-2 and J is TRBJ2-1; possible D gene TRBD2, 6 bases. Trimming stripped 4 bases from V and 6 bases from J, with 7 bases between. The CDR3 loop spans 12 amino acids. CDR1 and CDR2 from the germline V gene are SGHAT and FQNNGV. DNA of the CDR3: TGTGCCAGCAGCTGGGGGGTCAATGAGCAGTTCTTC. This translates into CASSWGVNEQFF.

The J gene is TRBJ2-7, the V gene TRBV25-1, with D perhaps TRBD2 (5 bases). Per germline, CDR1 MGHDK and CDR2 SYGVNS. V shed 4 bases and J shed 0 bases, with 10 bases lying between them. The CDR3 contains 14 residues. DNA of the CDR3: TGTGCCAGCAGTGTACGACGGGACTCCTACGAGCAGTACTTC. This translates into CASSVRRDSYEQYF.

This clone was observed once. This sequence joins TRBV18 and TRBJ2-2; D ambiguous. The CDR3 sequence is 16 residues long. V lost 1 base and J 0 bases, leaving 9 bases between the germline ends. Germline CDR1 KGHSH, CDR2 LQKENI. The CDR3 coding sequence is TGTGCCAGCTCACCACTCCCGGCGGCGAACACCGGGGAGCTGTTTTTT. Translated, it gives CASSPLPAANTGELFF. Looking up the rest from reference TRBV18 and TRBJ2-2 gives the full variable domain: NAGVMQNPRHLVRRRGQEARLRCSPMKGHSHVYWYRQLPEEGLKFMVYLQKENIIDESGMPKERFSAEFPKEGPSILRIQQVVRGDSAAYFCASSPLPAANTGELFFGEGSRLTVL.

The chain uses TRBV19 and TRBJ2-2; 12 bases align to TRBD2. The CDR3 contains 15 residues. V dropped 5 bases and J dropped 5; count of bases not matched to a gene: 3. Germline CDR1 and CDR2: LNHDA and SQIVND (reference sequence). The CDR3 coding sequence is TGTGCCAGTAGTCGGCTAGCGGGAGGGACCGGGGAGCTGTTTTTT. Its protein product is CASSRLAGGTGELFF.

This clone was detected only a few times. V gene TRBV6-1 combines with J gene TRBJ1-2, with D possibly TRBD1 on 6 matching bases. The ends were cut back, 6 bases at V and 4 bases at J, with 9 bases in the middle. CDR3 length: 12 residues. Germline V gives CDR1 MNHNS, CDR2 SASEGT. CDR3 protein: CASRDRLYGYTF. In DNA form, the CDR3 reads TGTGCCAGCAGAGACAGGCTCTATGGCTACACCTTC.

The rearrangement links TRBV10-3 to TRBJ2-2, with 8 bases that match TRBD1. The germline CDR1 and CDR2 sequences are ENHRY and SYGVKD. J was trimmed by 4 bases and V by 8 bases; bases with no gene match: 6. The CDR3 contains 14 residues. The CDR3 protein is CAIEDREATGELFF. In nucleotides, the CDR3 is TGTGCCATCGAGGACAGGGAGGCCACCGGGGAGCTGTTTTTT.

This clone was observed once. This chain connects TRBV27 to TRBJ1-5; D not resolved. The CDR3 extends over 13 amino acids. Deletions cut 4 bases from V and 7 bases from J, with 11 bases between. The germline V gene encodes CDR1 MNHEY and CDR2 SMNVEV (reference sequence). The CDR3 DNA follows: TGTGCCAGCAGTTGGGCCCCGAGCCAGCCCCAGCATTTT. Residues: CASSWAPSQPQHF.

This clone occurred a few times. This sequence joins TRBV6-5 and TRBJ1-1; D may be TRBD1 (6 bases). The V gene's germline CDR1 is MNHEY and CDR2 SVGAGI. The CDR3 consists of 12 residues. V lost 6 bases and J lost 10, with 15 bases in between. The CDR3 DNA follows: TGTGCCAGCAGCCCCCCGGGGGGCAGAGCTTTCTTT. The encoded protein is CASSPPGGRAFF.

To note about this clone: This CDR3 is also generated by other DNA sequences in the sample. V gene TRBV27 combines with J gene TRBJ2-7, with TRBD2 as a possible D gene (5 bases). The CDR3 is made up of 16 amino acids. V was trimmed by 1 base and J by 2 bases, leaving 15 bases between them. Germline loops: CDR1 MNHEY, CDR2 SMNVEV (reference sequence). CDR3 in DNA: TGTGCCAGCAGTTTATTCGTGGAGGAGACGGCCTACGAGCAGTACTTC. Its protein is CASSLFVEETAYEQYF.

This CDR3 is CASSDRPGSPAINTGELFF. The CDR3 DNA reads TGTGCCAGCAGCGATCGGCCAGGGTCCCCTGCGATTAACACCGGGGAGCTGTTTTTT. The chain is built from TRBV5-5 and TRBJ2-2; the D gene is possibly TRBD1 (5 bases). Trimming left V 4 bases short and J 2 bases short, with 24 bases between. The CDR3 sequence is 19 residues long. Germline V gene sequence: CDR1 SGHKS, CDR2 YYEKEE (reference sequence).

This chain links TRBV7-9 with TRBJ2-7, with a possible D match to TRBD2 (5 bases). Germline V gives CDR1 SEHNR, CDR2 FQNEAQ (reference sequence). This CDR3 is built from 12 residues. V gave up 2 bases and J gave up 6 bases, with 8 bases separating them. The DNA of the CDR3 is TGTGCCAGCAGCTTATCCGGAGGCGAGCAGTACTTC. It is translated as CASSLSGGEQYF.

This clone was detected only a few times. The DNA for the CDR3 is TGCAGCGTTGGAGCTCCTAACTATGGCTACACCTTC. It encodes CSVGAPNYGYTF. The chain couples TRBV29-1 to TRBJ1-2; D call uncertain. CDR1 is SQVTM and CDR2 is ANQGSEA in the germline V gene. V dropped 4 bases and J dropped 0 bases, with 6 bases sitting between them. This CDR3 region has 12 residues.

The chain is built from TRBV6-5 and TRBJ1-2; D possibly corresponds to TRBD1 (5 bases). This CDR3 region has 13 residues. Germline CDR1 is MNHEY and CDR2 is SVGAGI. The V and J ends lost 7 bases and 8 bases respectively, with 17 bases between them. CDR3 sequence reads: CASTPRLGGGYTF. Written as DNA, the CDR3 is TGTGCCAGCACCCCCCGTTTGGGGGGAGGCTACACCTTC.

This clone came up a few times. The chain is built from TRBV6-6 and TRBJ2-2, with D uncertain. This CDR3 comprises 14 residues. V was cut by 2 bases and J by 0 bases, with 4 bases left in between. Germline CDR1 and CDR2: MNHNY and SVGAGI (reference sequence). The CDR3 coding sequence is TGTGCCAGCAGTTACGAGGCGAACACCGGGGAGCTGTTTTTT. Translated, it gives CASSYEANTGELFF.

In its sample, this clone was seen a few times. The rearrangement joins TRBV6-1 to TRBJ2-2; the match to TRBD1 covers 8 bases. With V trimmed by 3 bases and J by 3 bases, 6 bases remained unmatched. The germline gives CDR1 MNHNS, CDR2 SASEGT. This CDR3 has 16 residues. This chain's CDR3 is CASSDQDREYTGELFF. CDR3 DNA sequence: TGTGCCAGCAGTGATCAGGACAGGGAATACACCGGGGAGCTGTTTTTT.

This sequence joins TRBV15 and TRBJ1-1; no clear D. This CDR3 comprises 14 residues. Trimming took off 0 bases at V and 5 bases at J, with 10 bases between the two ends. Germline V CDR1 and CDR2: LNHNV, YYDKDF (reference sequence). The CDR3 here is CATSRDVGRTEAFF. CDR3 nucleotides: TGTGCCACCAGCAGAGATGTAGGGAGGACTGAAGCTTTCTTT.

The chain uses TRBV7-8 and TRBJ1-6; no reliable D call. In germline, CDR1 is SGHVS, CDR2 FQNEAQ. This CDR3 spans 15 amino acids. Trimming left V 10 bases short and J 0 bases short, with 13 bases between. CDR3 residues: CATAEGSSYNSPLHF. In DNA, the CDR3 is TGTGCCACCGCGGAAGGGAGCTCCTATAATTCACCCCTCCACTTT.

The genes are TRBV7-8 and TRBJ2-7; the D gene is possibly TRBD2 (6 bases). V was trimmed by 5 bases and J by 5 bases, leaving 19 bases between them. The CDR3 spans 15 residues. Germline loops: CDR1 SGHVS, CDR2 FQNEAQ. Written as DNA, the CDR3 is TGTGCCAGCAGCCCCCTGGCGGGGACTCCCCACGAGCAGTACTTC. Translating it yields CASSPLAGTPHEQYF.

V gene TRBV29-1 combines with J gene TRBJ2-1, with 7 nucleotides matching TRBD1. V shed 1 base, J shed 6 bases, and the junction held 12 bases outside the gene matches. Per germline, CDR1 SQVTM and CDR2 ANQGSEA. The CDR3 length is 16 residues. In nucleotides, the CDR3 is TGCAGCGTTGAAGGTACCGGACAGGACCAACCCAATGAGCAGTTCTTC. It translates to CSVEGTGQDQPNEQFF.

The rearrangement uses TRBV21-1 and TRBJ1-6. TRBV21-1 is a listed pseudogene. The CDR3 is 9 amino acids. The CDR3 loop reads CASRESLHF. As DNA, the CDR3 is TGTGCCAGCAGGGAGTCCCTCCACTTT.

The chain recombines TRBV28 with TRBJ1-1; perhaps TRBD1 as D (6 bases). This CDR3 is 14 amino acids long. Germline V lookup: CDR1 MDHEN, CDR2 SYDVKM. V was shortened by 7 bases and J by 1 base, with 13 bases between the two germline ends. DNA for the CDR3: TGTGCCAGCACCCCTGGGGGGGCGAACACTGAAGCTTTCTTT. As protein: CASTPGGANTEAFF.

The sample holds a few counts of this clone. The chain joins TRBV5-1 to TRBJ2-5, with D possibly matching TRBD1 (6 bases). The CDR3 runs to 16 residues. The germline CDR1 and CDR2 sequences are SGHRS and YFSETQ. V was pared by 4 bases and J by 0 bases, with 16 bases between. CDR3 in amino acids: CASSSLHGTNQETQYF. CDR3 bases: TGCGCCAGCAGCAGCCTACACGGGACAAACCAAGAGACCCAGTACTTC.

The chain links TRBV6-5 to TRBJ2-7; 9 bases are a match to TRBD1. This CDR3 is built from 16 residues. With V trimmed by 2 bases and J by 3 bases, 8 bases remained unmatched. Germline V gene lookup returns CDR1 MNHEY and CDR2 SVGAGI. The CDR3 loop is CASSYGNPGQGYEQYF. The CDR3 nucleotides read TGTGCCAGCAGTTACGGAAACCCGGGACAGGGCTACGAGCAGTACTTC.